A selection of T cell receptor beta chains follows, all from one sample in a study of blood T cell repertoires in COVID-19. Only in-frame clones appear in the TCRdb table, and some are missing; sequencing was by immunoSEQ multiplex PCR. The sample contains approximately 75,000 clones, about 74% of which appear only once. Sequencing used peripheral blood. The receptors come from a human donor with acute or convalescent COVID-19. The donor label of this sample is uncertain. CDR3s include the opening cysteine and the closing phenylalanine or tryptophan. The D gene is left open where the match is weak. Not all rows give a size; the values are once, few, many and, for expanded clones, a class.

d_call | j_call | clone_size | v_call | cdr3_nt | cdr3_aa
TRBD2 | TRBJ2-2 | NA | TRBV28 | TGTGCCAGCAGTTTATATCGAGCGGGGGTAGACACCGGGGAGCTGTTTTTT | CASSLYRAGVDTGELFF
TRBD1 | TRBJ2-3 | NA | TRBV18 | TGTGCCAGCTCATTGACAGGGATCGCGACAGATACGCAGTATTTT | CASSLTGIATDTQYF
NA | TRBJ2-1 | NA | TRBV15 | TGTGCCACCAGCAGAGAGGAGGGCCTCTCCTACAATGAGCAGTTCTTC | CATSREEGLSYNEQFF
NA | TRBJ1-2 | few | TRBV5-1 | TGCGCCAGCAGCGACGCGGGGGGCCTGTATGGCTACACCTTC | CASSDAGGLYGYTF
NA | TRBJ1-4 | NA | TRBV5-4 | TGTGCCAGCAGCCCTGAATCAGCTAATGAAAAACTGTTTTTT | CASSPESANEKLFF
TRBD1 | TRBJ1-2 | NA | TRBV19 | TGTGCCAGTAGTATCGGGGGACAGTATGGCTACACCTTC | CASSIGGQYGYTF
NA | TRBJ1-1 | NA | TRBV11-2 | TGTGCCAGCAGCTTAGACGGGGGTTACTCTGAAGCTTTCTTT | CASSLDGGYSEAFF
NA | TRBJ2-1 | NA | TRBV6-1 | TGTGCCAGCAGTGAACGGGAGTGGACCTACAATGAGCAGTTCTTC | CASSEREWTYNEQFF
TRBD1 | TRBJ1-4 | NA | TRBV5-4 | TGTGCCAGCAGCTTGGACGGACAGGGGAAACTGTTTTTT | CASSLDGQGKLFF
NA | TRBJ1-4 | NA | TRBV30 | TGTGCCTGGAGCGCCAGTGAAAAACTGTTTTTT | CAWSASEKLFF
NA | TRBJ2-7 | NA | TRBV7-2 | TGTGCCAGCAGTTCCGGGATCTACGAGCAGTACTTC | CASSSGIYEQYF
TRBD1 | TRBJ1-4 | NA | TRBV11-2 | TGTGCCAGCAGCGACGACAGGGGGCCAACAAGAGAAAAACTGTTTTTT | CASSDDRGPTREKLFF